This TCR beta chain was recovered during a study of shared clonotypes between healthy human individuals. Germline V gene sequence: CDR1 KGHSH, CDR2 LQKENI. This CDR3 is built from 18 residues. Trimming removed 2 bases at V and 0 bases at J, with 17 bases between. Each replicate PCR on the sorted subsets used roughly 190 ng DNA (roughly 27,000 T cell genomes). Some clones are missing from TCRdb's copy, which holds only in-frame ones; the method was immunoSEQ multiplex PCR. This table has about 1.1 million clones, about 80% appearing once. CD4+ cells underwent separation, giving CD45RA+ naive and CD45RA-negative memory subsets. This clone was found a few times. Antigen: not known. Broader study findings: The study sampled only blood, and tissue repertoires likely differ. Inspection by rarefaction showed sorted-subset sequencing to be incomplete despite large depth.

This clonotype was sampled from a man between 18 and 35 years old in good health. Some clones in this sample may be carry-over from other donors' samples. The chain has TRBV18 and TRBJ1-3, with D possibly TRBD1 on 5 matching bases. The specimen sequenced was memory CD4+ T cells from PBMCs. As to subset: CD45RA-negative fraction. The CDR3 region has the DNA TGTGCCAGCTCACCATTGGGGCCCGACGGCAACTCTGGAAACACCATATATTTT. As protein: CASSPLGPDGNSGNTIYF. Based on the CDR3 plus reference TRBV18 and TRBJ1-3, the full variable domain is NAGVMQNPRHLVRRRGQEARLRCSPMKGHSHVYWYRQLPEEGLKFMVYLQKENIIDESGMPKERFSAEFPKEGPSILRIQQVVRGDSAAYFCASSPLGPDGNSGNTIYFGEGSWLTVV.